This TCR beta chain emerged from a study of T cells after yellow fever vaccination (dated by TCRdb to the late 2010s). For the wider study: Libraries from fractions with low cell numbers were prepared with the SMART-Seq v4 Ultra Low Input RNA kit. To follow T-cell clones before and after primary and booster YFV17D yellow fever vaccination, bulk TCR alpha and beta repertoires were sequenced over time. Two healthy male donors, one aged 18 to 30 and one aged 30 to 40 years, were included in the cohort. Blood was collected at multiple timepoints before and after primary and secondary immunization, and bulk PBMC replicates and cell subsets were isolated.

The paper's findings and limits, for the study overall: Compared with the primary T-cell response, the secondary T-cell response was faster but weaker, reaching its peak on day 5 rather than on day 15. Because only a couple of donors were included in the study, the extent to which the findings can be generalized is limited. Computational filtering was needed because FACS-sorted repertoires could contain abundant contaminating clonotypes from the bulk population. A small share of clonotypes occurred in both CD4 and CD8 compartments, likely arising from convergent recombination. Most clones expanded after primary vaccination (96% of CD4 and over 80% of CD8) were re-detected after the booster, suggesting that broad memory maintenance occurred.

Regarding this clonotype: Its specific antigen is unknown. Base qualities are not at hand, and no much larger clone is one base apart.

Per the publication, the treatment or condition label means: live attenuated yellow fever vaccine strain. At each blood-draw timepoint, two biological replicates of bulk PBMCs were obtained. A standard Ficoll-Paque protocol was used to isolate PBMCs from peripheral blood. TriZol was used to extract RNA from bulk PBMCs, CD4 and CD8 fractions, and dextramer-positive and dextramer-negative fractions. TCR cDNA was synthesized by 5'RACE template switching, through which a universal primer site and unique molecular identifiers were introduced. cDNA synthesis was primed from both the TCR alpha and TCR beta constant segments. Two PCR steps were used to amplify libraries, with sample barcodes and sequencing adapters being added in the second step. Sequencing of libraries was performed on Illumina HiSeq 2500 (2x100 bp) or NovaSeq (2x150 bp). Turning to the authors' computational methods: MIGEC handled demultiplexing of reads and collapsing into UMI consensus sequences, while MiXCR performed V(D)J alignment. Using edgeR on replicate PBMC samples, clonotypes were called vaccine-responding if FDR was below 0.01 and the log2 fold change was above 5 up to day 15. Each bulk clonotype received a CD4 or CD8 identity based on whether the sequenced CD4 or CD8 repertoire contained that clonotype at higher abundance. TCRdb handled the public reads itself, with Q25 trimming in fastp and clone calling in MiXCR, and kept productive beta chains. Entries are consolidated by CDR3 protein sequence, retaining the most common genes and DNA. The V and J calls and clone size come from TCRdb's table, not from the authors' own analysis. The sample table shows about 400,000 distinct CDR3 sequences, and around 6.4% are seen once. Together, the top ten hold 15% of the sample.

Including cysteine and phenylalanine, the CDR3 has 18 amino acids. The kept DNA is CDR3 alone, 54 bases in frame from the first base. From a lookup of the germline V gene (reference sequence), CDR1 and CDR2 are LGHDT and YNNKEL. Cut back by 0 bases and 2 bases, the V and J ends lie 16 bases apart. Rearrangement joined TRBV3-1 to TRBJ1-4; no D gene is confidently identified. The specimen was PBMCs, collected 5 days after the yellow fever booster vaccination. The receptor was derived from a man younger than 40 who received the YFV17D yellow fever vaccine. The sequence in DNA is TGTGCCAGCAGCCAAGATTTCAAGGGAGGAGTGACTAATGAAAAACTGTTTTTT. It is translated as CASSQDFKGGVTNEKLFF.